Described below is a single T cell receptor (beta chain) sequence and its context. The antigen is unknown. The data are from a study of a mutant IDH1 vaccine in newly diagnosed glioma. About the study: Scheduled for weeks 1, 3, 5, 7, 11, 15, 19 and 23, eight vaccinations were given to patients. Patients were started on vaccination 4-6 weeks after radiotherapy alone, or with temozolomide cycles. Patients' prior therapy spanned radiotherapy, temozolomide, or both; most underwent both. Points from the study as a whole: In 80% to 95% of patients, immune responses induced by the vaccine occurred.

Produced via immunoSEQ multiplex PCR; TCRdb's table is partial and in-frame only. The sample shows 50,000 or so clones, over 75% of them seen only once. V shed 4 bases, J shed 0 bases, and the junction held 5 bases outside the gene matches. CDR1 is SGHRS and CDR2 is YFSETQ in the germline V gene. CDR3 size: 16 residues. Stated time point: week 5, during vaccination. Topical imiquimod was applied with each vaccine dose, which held 300 ug of mutant IDH1 20-mer peptide. The chain couples TRBV5-1 to TRBJ2-1; 9 nucleotides align to TRBD2. The sequenced sample was PBMCs, obtained from a glioma patient whose treatment included an IDH1 peptide vaccine. The sequence came from a woman aged 40 to 55 with glioma. The CDR3 nucleotides are TGCGCCAGCAGCAAAGCGGGGGGAAGCTCCTACAATGAGCAGTTCTTC. Translated, it gives CASSKAGGSSYNEQFF.